This T cell receptor beta chain originates from a study of T cells in Graves' hyperthyroidism and ophthalmopathy. At least ten counts were recorded for this clonotype. This CDR3 comprises 16 residues. Germline loops: CDR1 MDHEN, CDR2 SYDVKM. Trimming cost V 5 bases and J 4 bases, with 17 bases left between them. Amplified TCR beta CDR3 regions derived from RNA transcripts. The TCR CDR3 first-round RT-PCR relied on the HTBI primer set. TCRdb fed the multiplex PCR reads into MiXCR, producing one record per CDR3 protein. This table holds more than 300,000 distinct CDR3 sequences, more than 12% found once.

The sequenced material came from blood. The clonotype originates from a young woman with Graves' ophthalmopathy. The gene calls are TRBV28 and TRBJ1-4, with D possibly matching TRBD1 (6 bases). The CDR3 is CASSRQTGMGNEKLFF. CDR3 nucleotides: TGTGCCAGCAGTCGCCAAACAGGGATGGGTAATGAAAAACTGTTTTTT.